In its sample, the clone carrying this TCR beta chain was seen once. This sample stems from a study of ipilimumab plus nivolumab after autologous stem cell transplantation. Data came from immunoSEQ multiplex PCR; TCRdb stores just in-frame clones and leaves some out. Counted here are tens of thousands of clones, approximately 83% occurring once; the ten biggest clones make up less than 2.5%. CDR3 size: 12 residues. V lost 6 bases to trimming and J lost 7 bases, with 9 bases between them. Per the germline V gene, CDR1 is MNHNY and CDR2 is SVGAGI (reference sequence). The receptor's source is a male donor with diffuse large B-cell lymphoma. The source material was PBMCs, sampled in a trial of ipilimumab plus nivolumab as post-transplant consolidation. The chain recombines TRBV6-6 with TRBJ2-2; D is perhaps TRBD2 (6 bases). The CDR3 spells CASSWEVGELFF. The CDR3 DNA follows: TGTGCCAGCAGCTGGGAGGTCGGGGAGCTGTTTTTT.